The T cell receptor (beta chain) under discussion was sequenced for a study of shared clonotypes between healthy human individuals. The CDR3 consists of 14 residues. Looked up from germline, CDR1 is SGHDT and CDR2 is YYEEEE. The V end lost 6 bases, the J end lost 2 bases, and 14 bases lay between the germline ends. Profiling relied on immunoSEQ multiplex PCR, and the TCRdb table lists in-frame clones only, not all of them. The sample lists about 1.9 million clones; 93% were seen once. CD8 cells regarded as naive lacked CD45RO, were positively chosen for CCR7, and omitted terminally differentiated effector memory CD45RA+ cells.

The chain links TRBV5-6 to TRBJ2-5; D call uncertain. What was sequenced was naive CD8+ T cells from PBMCs. This receptor was identified in a man between 18 and 35 years old in good health. Some clones in this sample may be carry-over from other donors' samples. The CDR3 here is CASTVSGPQETQYF. CDR3 in DNA: TGTGCCAGCACCGTATCCGGGCCGCAAGAGACCCAGTACTTC.